Listed below are T cell receptor beta chains from one sample, sequenced in a study of response to subunit inactivated influenza vaccine. From the RT-PCR reads, TCRdb called clonotypes with MiXCR, one entry per CDR3 protein. This table has about 830,000 distinct CDR3 sequences, 18% appearing once. The specimen was PBMCs from blood, collected 5 days after vaccination. These receptors were obtained from a man aged 50-60 years who received an inactivated influenza vaccine. Each CDR3 is given with its conserved first and last residue. D genes are given only for firm matches. A clone size is listed for some rows: how often the clone was seen (once, few, many), or a class if it is expanded.

j_call v_call d_call clone_size cdr3_aa cdr3_nt
TRBJ2-2 TRBV20-1 NA many CSARQGTNTGELFF TGCAGTGCTAGGCAGGGCACGAACACCGGGGAGCTGTTTTTT
TRBJ2-1 TRBV20-1 TRBD2 NA CSARDRLAGDYNEQFF TGCAGTGCTAGGGACCGACTAGCGGGAGACTACAATGAGCAGTTCTTC
TRBJ2-3 TRBV9 NA NA CASSVAGLDTQYF TGTGCCAGCAGCGTAGCTGGCCTAGATACGCAGTATTTT
TRBJ2-7 TRBV18 NA few CASSPRIGENEQYF TGTGCCAGCTCACCTCGTATAGGGGAGAACGAGCAGTACTTC
TRBJ1-2 TRBV13 NA many CASSRPGYGYTF TGTGCCAGCAGTCGGCCAGGGTATGGCTACACCTTC
TRBJ2-7 TRBV29-1 TRBD2 few CSVQAPGGGDSYEQYF TGCAGCGTTCAGGCACCGGGGGGAGGCGACTCCTACGAGCAGTACTTC
TRBJ2-7 TRBV20-1 NA NA CSARVAPRGLYEQYF TGCAGTGCTAGAGTAGCCCCCAGAGGCCTCTACGAGCAGTACTTC
TRBJ2-7 TRBV6-1 NA NA CASSALAHEQYF TGTGCCAGCAGTGCCCTAGCTCACGAGCAGTACTTC
TRBJ2-1 TRBV5-1 TRBD2 few CASSLGPLAEVSYNEQFF TGCGCCAGCAGCTTGGGCCCACTAGCGGAAGTTTCCTACAATGAGCAGTTCTTC
TRBJ2-5 TRBV20-1 NA few CSAPNTGYWETQYF TGCAGTGCTCCAAACACAGGGTATTGGGAGACCCAGTACTTC
TRBJ2-7 TRBV4-3 NA few CASSQVTGAKVYEQYF TGCGCCAGCAGCCAAGTTACCGGGGCGAAGGTCTACGAGCAGTACTTC
TRBJ2-7 TRBV7-6 NA few CASSGVGAYEQYF TGTGCCAGCAGCGGAGTCGGGGCCTACGAGCAGTACTTC
TRBJ2-7 TRBV7-8 NA NA CASSLSGSYEHYF TGTGCCAGCAGCTTATCAGGGTCCTACGAGCATTACTTC
TRBJ1-1 TRBV10-3 NA many CAISDGTEAFF TGTGCCATCAGTGATGGGACTGAAGCTTTCTTT
TRBJ2-2 TRBV12-3/TRBV12-4 NA few CASSPGRYAGELFF TGTGCCAGCAGTCCGGGACGGTACGCCGGGGAGCTGTTTTTT
TRBJ2-7 TRBV7-9 NA few CASNQRGSNEQYF TGTGCCAGCAACCAACGGGGTTCCAACGAGCAGTACTTC
TRBJ2-3 TRBV6-2/TRBV6-3 TRBD2 NA CASEAPSGRARSTDTQYF TGTGCCAGTGAAGCCCCCAGCGGGAGGGCCCGTAGCACAGATACGCAGTATTTT
TRBJ2-1 TRBV20-1 TRBD2 few CSADGAGGRSNEQFF TGCAGTGCGGACGGAGCGGGAGGGAGGAGCAATGAGCAGTTCTTC
TRBJ2-7 TRBV30 TRBD2 few CAWSLLAGAYEQYF TGTGCCTGGAGCCTACTAGCGGGAGCGTACGAGCAGTACTTC
TRBJ2-7 TRBV20-1 TRBD2 few CSARIVTSVYEQYF TGCAGTGCTAGGATAGTGACTAGCGTCTACGAGCAGTACTTC
TRBJ2-1 TRBV18 NA NA CASSPTGLVEQFF TGTGCCAGCTCACCAACAGGCCTGGTCGAGCAGTTCTTC
TRBJ2-5 TRBV7-2 NA few CASSPTWETQYF TGTGCCAGCAGCCCAACATGGGAGACCCAGTACTTC
TRBJ2-2 TRBV2 NA NA CASSEEYTGELFF TGTGCCAGCAGTGAGGAGTACACCGGGGAGCTGTTTTTT
TRBJ1-5 TRBV28 NA few CASRLSRLGFGNQPQHF TGTGCCAGCAGACTTTCCCGGTTAGGATTCGGCAATCAGCCCCAGCATTTT
TRBJ2-2 TRBV12-3/TRBV12-4 NA few CASSLPPGFANTGELFF TGTGCCAGCAGTTTACCCCCGGGGTTTGCGAACACCGGGGAGCTGTTTTTT
TRBJ1-2 TRBV6-5 TRBD1 few CASSYRGQGVDYTF TGTGCCAGCAGTTACCGGGGACAGGGAGTCGACTACACCTTC
TRBJ2-1 TRBV24-1 NA NA CATSALARNEQFF TGTGCCACCAGTGCCCTTGCTAGGAATGAGCAGTTCTTC
TRBJ2-5 TRBV6-2/TRBV6-3 TRBD2 NA CAGSETSSGIQETQYF TGTGCCGGCAGCGAGACGTCTAGCGGGATCCAAGAGACCCAGTACTTC
TRBJ2-1 TRBV5-1 NA NA CASSLARVSEQFF TGCGCCAGCAGCTTGGCGCGGGTCTCTGAGCAGTTCTTC
TRBJ1-4 TRBV5-6 NA few CASSPRRGQRELFF TGTGCCAGCAGCCCACGCCGGGGCCAGAGGGAACTGTTTTTT
TRBJ2-7 TRBV2 TRBD2 NA CASSEARGTSGDGSYEQYF TGTGCCAGCAGTGAAGCGCGGGGGACTAGCGGAGACGGCTCCTACGAGCAGTACTTC
TRBJ1-1 TRBV20-1 TRBD1 few CSARDGRAGGPEAFF TGCAGTGCTAGAGATGGGAGGGCAGGGGGGCCTGAAGCTTTCTTT
TRBJ2-7 TRBV10-3 NA NA CAISEVTPTYEQYF TGTGCCATCAGTGAGGTTACACCCACCTACGAGCAGTACTTC
TRBJ1-1 TRBV20-1 NA NA CSARTTNTEAFF TGCAGTGCCCGGACAACTAACACTGAAGCTTTCTTT
TRBJ1-2 TRBV5-1 TRBD1 few CASSERTGGFGYTF TGCGCCAGCAGCGAACGGACAGGGGGTTTTGGCTACACCTTC
TRBJ2-5 TRBV6-1 NA many CASARMEETQYF TGTGCCAGCGCAAGGATGGAGGAGACCCAGTACTTC
TRBJ2-1 TRBV20-1 TRBD2 few CSARGTSGSEQFF TGCAGTGCCAGGGGGACTAGCGGGAGTGAGCAGTTCTTC
TRBJ2-7 TRBV7-2 TRBD2 NA CASSLDPSGGFYEQYF TGTGCCAGCAGCTTAGATCCTAGCGGGGGGTTCTACGAGCAGTACTTC
TRBJ2-7 TRBV4-3 NA few CASSQWGTDEQYF TGCGCCAGCAGCCAGTGGGGTACAGACGAGCAGTACTTC